These 30 T cell receptor beta chains were sequenced from one sample in a study of liver allograft versus peripheral blood T cells. The overall study: Repertoires of T cell receptors in transplanted livers were compared with recipients' peripheral blood repertoires.

TCRdb reanalysed the reads using MiXCR and keeps one entry per CDR3 protein. The table has 8,500 to 10,000 distinct CDR3 sequences, roughly 27% seen once. These receptors all come from a human patient who had a liver transplant. T cells may partly derive from the graft donor.

In this sample, this clonotype is medium-sized (0.01 to 0.1%). The chain uses TRBV7-9 and TRBJ1-6, with no clear D. The germline V and J ends were trimmed by 6 bases and 3 bases, with 9 bases remaining between them. This CDR3 is built from 14 residues. Looked up from germline, CDR1 is SEHNR and CDR2 is FQNEAQ (reference sequence). As DNA, the CDR3 is TGTGCCAGCAGTTCAGCAGTCTATAATTCACCCCTCCACTTT. Residues: CASSSAVYNSPLHF.

The chain recombines TRBV20-1 with TRBJ2-7; a weak D match, TRBD1 (7 bases). V was clipped by 3 bases and J by 2 bases, with 11 bases between them. This CDR3 region has 13 residues. Looked up from germline, CDR1 is DFQATT and CDR2 is SNEGSKA (reference sequence). This chain's CDR3 is CSARSGGTYEQYF. In DNA, the CDR3 is TGCAGTGCTAGGTCAGGGGGGACCTACGAGCAGTACTTC.

The chain has TRBV20-1 and TRBJ2-7; no reliable D call. This CDR3 has 13 amino acids. Germline V CDR1 and CDR2: DFQATT, SNEGSKA (reference sequence). Trimming left V 3 bases short and J 2 bases short, with 11 bases between. The CDR3 coding sequence is TGCAGTGCTAGTTATACAGCTACCTACGAGCAGTACTTC. It encodes CSASYTATYEQYF.

A few counts support this clonotype. The chain couples TRBV20-1 to TRBJ1-2, with 9 bases that match TRBD1. Germline V gene lookup returns CDR1 DFQATT and CDR2 SNEGSKA (reference sequence). Trimming at V came to 6 bases and at J to 8 bases, leaving 10 bases not matched to a gene. The CDR3 covers 13 residues. This chain's CDR3 is CSAPVTGGAGYTF. For the CDR3, the DNA is TGCAGTGCCCCGGTGACAGGGGGTGCCGGCTACACCTTC.

The J gene is TRBJ1-2, the V gene TRBV18, with 12 bases fitting TRBD1. CDR3 size: 15 residues. Germline V gene lookup returns CDR1 KGHSH and CDR2 LQKENI. V trimming: 5 bases; J trimming: 3 bases; junction bases outside the gene matches: 4. The CDR3 DNA reads TGTGCCAGCTCAACCGGGACAGGGGGCCACTATGGCTACACCTTC. It yields the protein CASSTGTGGHYGYTF.

This clonotype has a handful of counts. This chain uses TRBV7-3 with TRBJ2-1; D gene ambiguous. Trimming removed 5 bases at V and 3 bases at J, with 11 bases between. The CDR3 is 14 amino acids. CDR1 and CDR2 from the germline V gene are SGHTA and FQGTGA. Here the CDR3 reads CASSDQAGYNEQFF. The CDR3 DNA is TGTGCCAGCAGCGACCAAGCAGGCTACAATGAGCAGTTCTTC.

The rearrangement links TRBV12-5 to TRBJ2-5; 11 nucleotides align to TRBD2. V shed 5 bases and J 2 bases; nucleotides not matched to a gene: 7. This CDR3 is 16 amino acids long. The germline gives CDR1 LGHNT, CDR2 FRNRAP. The CDR3 DNA follows: TGTGCTAGTGGTCAAGGACTAGCGGGTTCACAAGAGACCCAGTACTTC. Protein product: CASGQGLAGSQETQYF.

V gene TRBV15 combines with J gene TRBJ2-3; D unresolved. V was clipped by 1 base and J by 7 bases, with 6 bases between them. Germline CDR1 and CDR2: LNHNV and YYDKDF (reference sequence). The CDR3 is 12 residues long. Written as DNA, the CDR3 is TGTGCCACCAGCAGAGGGGTTTATACGCAGTATTTT. Translated: CATSRGVYTQYF. The variable domain in full, completed from reference TRBV15 and TRBJ2-3, reads DAMVIQNPRYQVTQFGKPVTLSCSQTLNHNVMYWYQQKSSQAPKLLFHYYDKDFNNEADTPDNFQSRRPNTSFCFLDIRSPGLGDTAMYLCATSRGVYTQYFGPGTRLTVL.

This clonotype was recorded at least ten times. V is TRBV6-5 and J is TRBJ1-2; the D gene is possibly TRBD1 (5 bases). V was pared by 4 bases and J by 8 bases, with 23 bases between. This CDR3 is built from 16 residues. Germline values: CDR1 MNHEY, CDR2 SVGAGI. The CDR3 DNA reads as TGTGCCAGCAGTTCTCTGATTCTCCAGGGTCTTCGGGGCTACACCTTC. Amino acids: CASSSLILQGLRGYTF.

The chain is built from TRBV25-1 and TRBJ2-7; weak D call: TRBD2 (5 bases). CDR1 and CDR2 (germline): MGHDK, SYGVNS. The CDR3 totals 15 residues. The V end lost 2 bases, the J end lost 1 base, and 12 bases lay between the germline ends. The CDR3 is CASSEALASSYEQYF. The CDR3 bases are TGTGCCAGCAGTGAAGCTCTAGCTTCGTCCTACGAGCAGTACTTC.

This clonotype was counted only a few times. This rearrangement joins TRBV20-1 to TRBJ1-4; D uncertain. The germline CDR1 and CDR2 sequences are DFQATT and SNEGSKA (reference sequence). CDR3 size: 14 residues. Trimming stripped 2 bases from V and 7 bases from J, with 14 bases between. In DNA form, the CDR3 reads TGCAGTGCTAGAAGAACGGGCTCGGGTGAAAAACTGTTTTTT. Encoded protein: CSARRTGSGEKLFF.

This sequence joins TRBV28 and TRBJ1-1, with D perhaps TRBD1 (5 bases). CDR1 is MDHEN, CDR2 SYDVKM, per germline. Trimming removed 9 bases at V and 4 bases at J, with 15 bases between. The CDR3 is 13 residues long. The CDR3 spells CASTWGRGTEAFF. In nucleotides, the CDR3 is TGTGCCAGTACCTGGGGACGGGGCACTGAAGCTTTCTTT.

As regards this clonotype: A far larger clone is a single base away, which makes a read error likely. The chain employs TRBV6-1 and TRBJ2-1, with D perhaps TRBD1 or TRBD2 (7 bases each). Germline CDR1 and CDR2: MNHNS and SASEGT. Trimming removed 11 bases from V and 5 bases from J, with 16 bases in between. The CDR3 length is 13 residues. The DNA for the CDR3 is TGTGCCTCCGGGGGGACAGTGAACAATGAGCAGTTCTTC. This encodes CASGGTVNNEQFF.

This clonotype was picked up a small number of times. The chain couples TRBV20-1 to TRBJ1-6, with D unresolved. The CDR3 length is 13 residues. From germline, CDR1 is DFQATT and CDR2 SNEGSKA (reference sequence). The ends were cut back, 5 bases at V and 7 bases at J, with 12 bases in the middle. CDR3 in amino acids: CSAENDPNSPLHF. In DNA, the CDR3 is TGCAGTGCTGAGAACGATCCCAATTCACCCCTCCACTTT.

By sample share, this clonotype is medium-sized. The chain uses TRBV10-3 and TRBJ1-2; D perhaps matches TRBD1 (5 bases). Deletions cut 7 bases from V and 0 bases from J, with 15 bases between. This CDR3 region has 15 residues. Germline values: CDR1 ENHRY, CDR2 SYGVKD. CDR3 nucleotide sequence: TGTGCCATCACTTCCGGGACCAATTCTAACTATGGCTACACCTTC. Residues: CAITSGTNSNYGYTF.

The V gene is TRBV20-1, the J gene TRBJ2-7, with a weak D call TRBD1 (6 bases). Germline values: CDR1 DFQATT, CDR2 SNEGSKA (reference sequence). This CDR3 has 15 residues. The V and J ends lost 5 bases and 3 bases respectively, with 20 bases between them. CDR3 coding DNA: TGCAGTGCTTGGCCTCCCGGGATGACAGGCTACGAGCAGTACTTC. It codes for CSAWPPGMTGYEQYF.

In this sample, this clonotype is medium-sized. In DNA, the CDR3 is TGTGCCAGTAGTAAGGACAGGGGCGCCTCCTACGAGCAGTACTTC. It codes for CASSKDRGASYEQYF. The chain joins TRBV19 to TRBJ2-7, with TRBD1 identical over 9 bases. This CDR3 is 15 amino acids long. V trimming: 4 bases; J trimming: 0 bases; junction bases outside the gene matches: 4. Germline values: CDR1 LNHDA, CDR2 SQIVND (reference sequence).

The chain is built from TRBV10-1 and TRBJ1-1; D is undetermined. The length of the CDR3 is 13 residues. CDR1 and CDR2 (germline): WNHNN, SYGVQD (reference sequence). Trimming removed 6 bases from V and 3 bases from J, with 11 bases in between. The CDR3 region is CASRSSRDTEAFF. Here the CDR3 DNA reads TGCGCCAGCAGGAGCTCAAGGGACACTGAAGCTTTCTTT.

This chain joins TRBV20-1 and TRBJ2-1, with D possibly TRBD2 on 5 matching bases. CDR3 length: 15 amino acids. Germline lookup yields CDR1 DFQATT and CDR2 SNEGSKA (reference sequence). V was shortened by 4 bases and J by 0 bases, with 13 bases between the two germline ends. The CDR3 loop reads CSATPGGRSYNEQFF. CDR3 sequence (DNA): TGCAGTGCTACACCTGGAGGTCGCTCCTACAATGAGCAGTTCTTC.

This clonotype was counted between two and nine times. The DNA for the CDR3 is TGTGCCAGCAGTGAAGACATAGATACGTCCCGTTTTTACAATGAGCAGTTCTTC. Its protein product is CASSEDIDTSRFYNEQFF. The J gene is TRBJ2-1, the V gene TRBV25-1; D remains unclear. CDR3 size: 18 residues. V lost 2 bases to trimming and J lost 4 bases, with 21 bases between them. The germline V gene encodes CDR1 MGHDK and CDR2 SYGVNS.

Worth noting for this clonotype: Likely a read error: the CDR3 ends without its conserved phenylalanine or tryptophan. The chain joins TRBV28 to TRBJ2-5, with unresolved D. Germline CDR1 and CDR2: MDHEN and SYDVKM. The CDR3 covers 11 residues. Trimming removed 2 bases at V and 5 bases at J, with 3 bases between. CDR3 DNA: TGTGCCAGCAGTTTAGCGGAGACCCAGTACATC. This translates into CASSLAETQYI.

The chain carries TRBV5-4 and TRBJ2-1, with 8 bases aligning to TRBD1. J lost 9 bases, V lost 0 bases, and 8 bases had no gene match. CDR1 and CDR2 (germline): SGHNT, YYREEE (reference sequence). The CDR3 is 15 amino acids. The CDR3 spells CASSLEDRVWGEQFF. CDR3 in DNA: TGTGCCAGCAGCTTGGAGGACAGGGTGTGGGGTGAGCAGTTCTTC. Variable domain in full (rest from reference TRBV5-4 and TRBJ2-1): ETGVTQSPTHLIKTRGQQVTLRCSSQSGHNTVSWYQQALGQGPQFIFQYYREEENGRGNFPPRFSGLQFPNYSSELNVNALELDDSALYLCASSLEDRVWGEQFFGPGTRLTVL.

By frequency in the sample, this clonotype is medium-sized. The V and J genes are TRBV6-5 and TRBJ2-7; a possible D gene is TRBD1 (6 bases). CDR1 is MNHEY and CDR2 is SVGAGI in the germline V gene. The CDR3 is 14 residues long. Trimming removed 8 bases from V and 1 base from J, with 15 bases in between. The CDR3 DNA sequence: TGTGCCAGCTCCGACCCGGGGACATCCTACGAGCAGTACTTC. Translation: CASSDPGTSYEQYF.

The chain uses TRBV7-2 and TRBJ2-7; D perhaps matches TRBD1 (6 bases). Germline V gene data show CDR1 as SGHTA and CDR2 as FQGNSA. The V end lost 1 base, the J end lost 2 bases, and 9 bases lay between the germline ends. This CDR3 has 14 residues. CDR3: CASSLGTAAYEQYF. The CDR3 coding sequence is TGTGCCAGCAGCTTAGGGACAGCAGCCTACGAGCAGTACTTC.

This chain links TRBV20-1 with TRBJ1-1; 9 nucleotides line up with TRBD1. CDR1 is DFQATT, CDR2 SNEGSKA, per germline (reference sequence). The CDR3 consists of 13 residues. The trim removed 6 bases at V and 0 bases at J, leaving 2 bases unmatched. As DNA, the CDR3 is TGCAGTGCACGGACAGGGGTGAACACTGAAGCTTTCTTT. It translates to CSARTGVNTEAFF.

There are many counts of this clonotype. The J gene is TRBJ2-5, the V gene TRBV18, with D unclear. CDR3 size: 12 residues. The germline gives CDR1 KGHSH, CDR2 LQKENI. Trimming removed 3 bases from V and 8 bases from J, with 10 bases in between. The CDR3 loop is CASSPGSETQYF. Here the CDR3 DNA reads TGTGCCAGCTCACCCGGCTCTGAAACCCAGTACTTC.

This clonotype is medium-sized by share. The V gene is TRBV28, the J gene TRBJ2-7; D unresolved. V was trimmed by 6 bases and J by 6 bases, leaving 9 bases between them. Germline-derived CDR1 and CDR2 are MDHEN and SYDVKM. The CDR3 spans 11 residues. The CDR3: CASRTPSEQYF. The CDR3 DNA reads as TGTGCCAGCAGGACGCCTAGCGAGCAGTACTTC.

The chain combines TRBV7-9 with TRBJ2-7; TRBD2 is a possible D gene (6 bases). The CDR3 covers 15 residues. Germline V CDR1 and CDR2: SEHNR, FQNEAQ (reference sequence). Trimming cost V 4 bases and J 1 base, with 14 bases left between them. The CDR3 DNA is TGTGCCAGCAGCTCTGGCCGGGAGAAGTCCTACGAGCAGTACTTC. Amino acids: CASSSGREKSYEQYF. The full variable domain, rest sourced from reference TRBV7-9 and TRBJ2-7, is DTGVSQNPRHKITKRGQNVTFRCDPISEHNRLYWYRQTLGQGPEFLTYFQNEAQLEKSRLLSDRFSAERPKGSFSTLEIQRTEQGDSAMYLCASSSGREKSYEQYFGPGTRLTVT.

This clonotype is labeled as medium-sized (0.01 to 0.1%). This chain links TRBV7-2 with TRBJ2-7; 9 nucleotides match TRBD1. J was trimmed by 7 bases and V by 4 bases; bases with no gene match: 11. Germline CDR1 and CDR2: SGHTA and FQGNSA. CDR3 size: 15 residues. The CDR3 spells CASSSPGQGAGEQYF. CDR3 in DNA: TGTGCCAGCAGCTCTCCGGGACAGGGTGCGGGAGAGCAGTACTTC.

This clonotype was recorded at least ten times. V gene TRBV20-1 combines with J gene TRBJ1-4; TRBD1 might be the D (5 bases). Germline V gene sequence: CDR1 DFQATT, CDR2 SNEGSKA (reference sequence). The V end was cut by 0 bases, the J end by 11 bases, with 19 bases between. The length of the CDR3 is 15 residues. CDR3 loop: CSARDQGLMPGKLFF. The CDR3 bases are TGCAGTGCTAGAGATCAGGGACTAATGCCAGGGAAACTGTTTTTT.